The clone carrying this T cell receptor beta chain was picked up one time. These data originate in a study of T cell changes during pregnancy in multiple sclerosis. V lost 2 bases and J lost 4; bases outside the gene matches: 8. Germline values: CDR1 ENHRY, CDR2 SYGVKD. The CDR3 totals 16 residues. Using immunoSEQ multiplex PCR, the repertoire was profiled, and TCRdb retains in-frame clones only, with some absent. This sample carries about 51,000 clones, 93% of them seen once, and the ten largest clones take around 2%. The chain links TRBV10-3 to TRBJ2-1; the match to TRBD1 covers 7 bases. The sequence derives from a female donor with multiple sclerosis, enrolled in a pregnancy study. The sample was peripheral blood, taken in the second trimester of pregnancy. The CDR3 is CAISEPPTGIYNEQFF. CDR3 nucleotides: TGTGCCATCAGTGAGCCCCCGACAGGGATATACAATGAGCAGTTCTTC.